The 24 T cell receptor beta chains reported below all come from one sample, sequenced in a study of cytomegalovirus exposure and HLA in healthy donors. Amplification used 60 Vbeta primers and 13 Jbeta primers. Data came from immunoSEQ multiplex PCR; TCRdb stores just in-frame clones and leaves some out. Here the sample spans approximately 77,000 clones, 75% to 80% being singletons. Sequences were obtained from PBMCs. These receptors all stem from a man aged 40-55 years in good health and CMV-seronegative.

The rearrangement uses TRBV18 and TRBJ2-1, with unresolved D. The CDR3 spans 13 residues. The germline V and J ends were trimmed by 6 bases and 3 bases, with 9 bases remaining between them. Germline loops: CDR1 KGHSH, CDR2 LQKENI. DNA of the CDR3: TGTGCCAGCTCCACCGTAGTCTACAATGAGCAGTTCTTC. Residues: CASSTVVYNEQFF.

V is TRBV7-3 and J is TRBJ2-1; D possibly corresponds to TRBD2 (6 bases). The CDR3 sequence is 15 residues long. Trimming pared 5 bases from V and 0 bases from J, leaving 11 bases between. The germline CDR1 and CDR2 sequences are SGHTA and FQGTGA. CDR3 loop: CASSPPGSSYNEQFF. The CDR3 coding sequence is TGTGCCAGCAGCCCCCCCGGGAGCTCCTACAATGAGCAGTTCTTC.

This clone was observed once. The chain has TRBV30 and TRBJ1-2; D might be TRBD1 (5 bases). Germline CDR1 is GTSNPN and CDR2 is SVGIG (reference sequence). This CDR3 contains 13 residues. The V end was cut by 2 bases, the J end by 4 bases, with 11 bases between. CDR3 loop: CAWSPTVAYGYTF. Written as DNA, the CDR3 is TGTGCCTGGAGTCCGACAGTGGCCTATGGCTACACCTTC.

This clone appeared once. V gene TRBV7-6 combines with J gene TRBJ2-1, with D perhaps matching TRBD2 (6 bases). The CDR3 has 14 residues. Germline V gene sequence: CDR1 SGHVS, CDR2 FNYEAQ. V was pared by 0 bases and J by 4 bases, with 7 bases between. The CDR3 sequence is CASSLAGGYNEQFF. Written as DNA, the CDR3 is TGTGCCAGCAGCTTAGCGGGAGGTTACAATGAGCAGTTCTTC.

The gene calls are TRBV7-2 and TRBJ1-2; weak D call: TRBD1 (5 bases). Germline V gene lookup returns CDR1 SGHTA and CDR2 FQGNSA. The germline V and J ends were trimmed by 10 bases and 7 bases, with 25 bases remaining between them. The CDR3 sequence is 15 residues long. The CDR3: CATPQSGDRGGGYTF. The CDR3 bases are TGTGCCACCCCACAGAGTGGGGACCGGGGGGGTGGCTACACCTTC.

V and J are TRBV4-1 and TRBJ2-7; 9 bases map to TRBD2. This CDR3 contains 17 residues. Germline lookup yields CDR1 MGHRA and CDR2 YSYEKL. V lost 0 bases, J lost 3 bases, and 9 bases stayed unmatched. The CDR3 protein is CASSQEWASGEGYEQYF. Here the CDR3 DNA reads TGCGCCAGCAGCCAAGAATGGGCTAGCGGGGAGGGCTACGAGCAGTACTTC.

This chain joins TRBV29-1 and TRBJ1-1, with 10 nucleotides matching TRBD1. The V gene end was trimmed by 8 bases and the J gene end by 4 bases; junction bases not matched to a gene: 7. This CDR3 spans 13 amino acids. CDR1 and CDR2 from the germline V gene are SQVTM and ANQGSEA. CDR3 in amino acids: CSLGTGVGTEAFF. The CDR3 DNA reads TGCAGCCTCGGGACAGGGGTGGGCACTGAAGCTTTCTTT.

The V and J genes are TRBV29-1 and TRBJ2-2, with 11 positions matching TRBD2. Germline V gene lookup returns CDR1 SQVTM and CDR2 ANQGSEA. After removal of 6 bases from V and 4 bases from J, the junction contained 1 base not matched to a gene. This CDR3 region has 13 residues. The CDR3 nucleotides are TGCAGCGTCGGGACTAGCGGCACCGGGGAGCTGTTTTTT. It specifies CSVGTSGTGELFF.

The CDR3 DNA is TGTGCCAGCAGCTTTTCAAAAGGACTGATGAACACTGAAGCTTTCTTT. Its translation: CASSFSKGLMNTEAFF. The chain links TRBV11-2 to TRBJ1-1; D uncertain. V lost 3 bases, J lost 0 bases, and 14 bases lay in between. Germline assignment: CDR1 SGHAT and CDR2 FQNNGV. CDR3 size: 16 residues. The variable domain in full, with the rest retrieved from reference TRBV11-2 and TRBJ1-1, is EAGVAQSPRYKIIEKRQSVAFWCNPISGHATLYWYQQILGQGPKLLIQFQNNGVVDDSQLPKDRFSAERLKGVDSTLKIQPAKLEDSAVYLCASSFSKGLMNTEAFFGQGTRLTVV.

The gene calls are TRBV7-9 and TRBJ1-3; 9 positions agree with TRBD1. V was clipped by 7 bases and J by 2 bases; unmatched bases: 9. The CDR3 totals 16 residues. CDR1 and CDR2 from the germline V gene are SEHNR and FQNEAQ (reference sequence). The CDR3 bases are TGTGCCAGCATGTTGACAGGGGGTAAAACTGGAAACACCATATATTTT. It specifies CASMLTGGKTGNTIYF.

This clone has more than one count but fewer than ten. This chain uses TRBV15 with TRBJ2-2; TRBD2 matches 8 bases. The CDR3 is 16 amino acids. The V gene end was trimmed by 0 bases and the J gene end by 5 bases; junction bases not matched to a gene: 5. Germline CDR1 LNHNV, CDR2 YYDKDF (reference sequence). The CDR3 loop reads CATSRDPGGRTGELFF. CDR3 coding DNA: TGTGCCACCAGCAGAGACCCGGGAGGGCGGACCGGGGAGCTGTTTTTT.

This chain connects TRBV6-6 to TRBJ1-5, with 7 bases fitting TRBD1. Germline trimming cut 5 bases from V and 4 bases from J; bases unmatched to any gene: 8. The CDR3 is 15 amino acids. CDR1 is MNHNY and CDR2 is SVGAGI in the germline V gene (reference sequence). CDR3 in amino acids: CASSPLQGQNQPQHF. The CDR3 region has the DNA TGTGCCAGCAGTCCTCTACAGGGACAGAATCAGCCCCAGCATTTT.

This chain uses TRBV9 with TRBJ2-7, with 7 bases fitting TRBD2. CDR1 and CDR2 (germline): SGDLS, YYNGEE. The CDR3 totals 16 residues. The ends lost 0 bases at V and 0 bases at J; junction bases unmatched: 6. The CDR3 loop is CASSVVPSGNSYEQYF. CDR3 nucleotide sequence: TGTGCCAGCAGCGTAGTCCCTAGCGGCAACTCCTACGAGCAGTACTTC.

The CDR3 region has the DNA TGTGCCAGCTCACCTCCCCCGACTAGCGAGATGCAGTATTTT. Its protein product is CASSPPPTSEMQYF. This sequence joins TRBV18 and TRBJ2-3; 8 nucleotides line up with TRBD2. The CDR3 sequence is 14 residues long. CDR1 KGHSH and CDR2 LQKENI come from the germline V gene. V lost 3 bases and J lost 11; bases outside the gene matches: 10.

This chain uses TRBV2 with TRBJ2-1, with 7 positions matching TRBD2. The CDR3 consists of 14 residues. J lost 8 bases, V lost 7 bases, and 11 bases had no gene match. From germline, CDR1 is SNHLY and CDR2 FYNNEI. Here the CDR3 reads CASIKSSAGDEQFF. CDR3 coding DNA: TGTGCCAGCATTAAAAGCTCGGCGGGGGATGAGCAGTTCTTC. The full variable domain, its missing parts supplied by reference TRBV2 and TRBJ2-1, is EPEVTQTPSHQVTQMGQEVILRCVPISNHLYFYWYRQILGQKVEFLVSFYNNEISEKSEIFDDQFSVERPDGSNFTLKIRSTKLEDSAMYFCASIKSSAGDEQFFGPGTRLTVL.

In DNA form, the CDR3 reads TGTGCCAGCAGCTCCACGACAGGGATCGGGGAGCTGTTTTTT. Translated: CASSSTTGIGELFF. This sequence joins TRBV11-3 and TRBJ2-2, with 7 bases that match TRBD1. The CDR3 extends over 14 amino acids. Germline-derived CDR1 and CDR2 are SGHNT and YENEEA. V was clipped by 4 bases and J by 7 bases; unmatched bases: 6.

The chain couples TRBV30 to TRBJ1-5; D may be TRBD1 (5 bases). V lost 3 bases to trimming and J lost 2 bases, with 17 bases between them. The germline V gene encodes CDR1 GTSNPN and CDR2 SVGIG (reference sequence). The CDR3 covers 16 residues. Here the CDR3 DNA reads TGTGCCTGGAGCGGACGGGACTATGGGGGCAATCAGCCCCAGCATTTT. Its protein is CAWSGRDYGGNQPQHF.

V and J are TRBV7-2 and TRBJ2-7, with 9 bases lining up with TRBD1. This CDR3 has 14 amino acids. The junction had 10 bases not matched to a gene; V was cut back by 6 bases and J by 7 bases. Germline loops: CDR1 SGHTA, CDR2 FQGNSA. CDR3 in DNA: TGTGCCAGCAGTTCCTCCGGGACAGGGTTAGAGCAGTACTTC. Translated, it gives CASSSSGTGLEQYF.

This chain connects TRBV5-1 to TRBJ2-7; a possible D gene is TRBD2 (5 bases). The CDR3 spans 13 residues. Trimming stripped 4 bases from V and 7 bases from J, with 15 bases between. Germline CDR1 reads SGHRS; CDR2 reads YFSETQ. The CDR3 nucleotides read TGCGCCAGCAGCGCGGAGGCCGTCGGGGAGCAGTACTTC. It codes for CASSAEAVGEQYF. Based on the CDR3 plus reference TRBV5-1 and TRBJ2-7, the full variable domain is KAGVTQTPRYLIKTRGQQVTLSCSPISGHRSVSWYQQTPGQGLQFLFEYFSETQRNKGNFPGRFSGRQFSNSRSEMNVSTLELGDSALYLCASSAEAVGEQYFGPGTRLTVT.

This chain uses TRBV7-9 with TRBJ2-7, with D possibly being TRBD2 (5 bases). CDR3 length equals 11 residues. V lost 4 bases and J lost 12, with 13 bases in between. Looked up from germline, CDR1 is SEHNR and CDR2 is FQNEAQ (reference sequence). CDR3 nucleotide sequence: TGTGCCAGCAGCTCGGGATCGCAGCGGTACTTC. Amino acid sequence: CASSSGSQRYF.

The chain links TRBV5-1 to TRBJ2-7; a weak D match, TRBD2 (6 bases). This CDR3 has 14 amino acids. With 4 bases removed from V and 0 bases from J, the gap between germline ends came to 11 bases. Germline V gives CDR1 SGHRS, CDR2 YFSETQ. The CDR3 DNA reads TGCGCCAGCAGCACGGCTAGCGACTCCTACGAGCAGTACTTC. Protein: CASSTASDSYEQYF.

The chain recombines TRBV10-1 with TRBJ1-2, with D uncertain. Looked up from germline, CDR1 is WNHNN and CDR2 is SYGVQD (reference sequence). Trimming took 0 bases from V and 2 from J, leaving 7 bases between them. The CDR3 is made up of 14 amino acids. CDR3 DNA sequence: TGCGCCAGCAGTGAGTCGGGCAGGAACTATGGCTACACCTTC. Its protein product is CASSESGRNYGYTF.

The V call is TRBV28, the J call TRBJ2-1; 8 nucleotides match TRBD2. CDR1 is MDHEN and CDR2 is SYDVKM in the germline V gene. The CDR3 has 15 residues. The trim removed 4 bases at V and 7 bases at J, leaving 9 bases unmatched. The CDR3 DNA is TGTGCCAGCAGTTCCGGGAGACTAGCGAGGAATGAGCAGTTCTTC. Protein sequence: CASSSGRLARNEQFF.

The V gene is TRBV11-2, the J gene TRBJ1-1, with D possibly being TRBD1 (5 bases). The V end lost 1 base, the J end lost 8 bases, and 8 bases lay between the germline ends. The CDR3 has 12 amino acids. The V gene's germline CDR1 is SGHAT and CDR2 FQNNGV. CDR3 sequence reads: CASSLAGIEAFF. The CDR3 coding sequence is TGTGCCAGCAGCTTAGCAGGGATAGAAGCTTTCTTT.